A single sample is the source of the 12 T cell receptor beta chains below, sequenced in a study of CD4 T cells in lung cancer. Assay: immunoSEQ multiplex PCR; the TCRdb copy retains only in-frame clones and omits some. The sample lists 450 to 550 clones; around 90% were seen once. PBMCs stimulated roughly 12 days with mutant 27-mer peptides plus IL21, IL7, IL15, IL2. After restimulation with peptide-pulsed B cells, live T cells secreting IFNgamma were sorted. At around 3 or 10 cells per well, sorted cells grew for roughly 14 to 21 days. The antigens these receptors bind are not known. Source material: a CD4+ T cell line or clone grown in culture. The receptors derive from a woman aged 55-69 years with non-small cell lung cancer. Some clones in this sample may be carry-over from other donors' samples.

This clone appeared a single time. The V gene is TRBV5-3, the J gene TRBJ1-1, with 9 bases lining up with TRBD1. TRBV5-3 is an open reading frame, and its role is uncertain. The CDR3 sequence is 14 residues long. V shed 8 bases and J 6 bases; nucleotides not matched to a gene: 11. For the CDR3, the DNA is TGTGCCAGCAGCCGAGGAACAGGGGGCGCTGAAGCTTTCTTT. Its translation: CASSRGTGGAEAFF.

The chain joins TRBV4-2 to TRBJ2-7, with D tentatively TRBD2 (6 bases). Trimming removed 1 base at V and 3 bases at J, with 10 bases between. The CDR3 totals 14 residues. Per germline, CDR1 LGHNA and CDR2 YNFKEQ. Here the CDR3 reads CASSQVGRIYEQYF. The CDR3 DNA sequence: TGTGCCAGCAGCCAAGTCGGGAGAATCTACGAGCAGTACTTC.

The rearrangement links TRBV19 to TRBJ1-4; D uncertain. Germline CDR1 LNHDA, CDR2 SQIVND (reference sequence). Trimming took off 3 bases at V and 4 bases at J, with 9 bases between the two ends. The CDR3 length is 14 residues. CDR3 protein: CASSIRSDNEKLFF. The DNA for the CDR3 is TGTGCCAGTAGTATCCGGAGTGATAATGAAAAACTGTTTTTT. The variable domain in full, completed from reference TRBV19 and TRBJ1-4, reads DGGITQSPKYLFRKEGQNVTLSCEQNLNHDAMYWYRQDPGQGLRLIYYSQIVNDFQKGDIAEGYSVSREKKESFPLTVTSAQKNPTAFYLCASSIRSDNEKLFFGSGTQLSVL.

The genes are TRBV5-6 and TRBJ1-6, with a possible D match to TRBD1 (6 bases). V lost 3 bases and J lost 7, with 11 bases in between. This CDR3 has 14 amino acids. Germline V gives CDR1 SGHDT, CDR2 YYEEEE. In DNA form, the CDR3 reads TGTGCCAGCAGCTCTGGACAGTTAAATTCACCCCTCCACTTT. It codes for CASSSGQLNSPLHF.

The V call is TRBV12-5, the J call TRBJ2-3; D is uncertain. Germline loops: CDR1 LGHNT, CDR2 FRNRAP. The CDR3 spans 16 residues. Between the trimmed V and J ends, which lost 4 bases and 0 bases, there was a span of 14 bases. DNA of the CDR3: TGTGCTAGTGGTTCGACGGTATTCTTAAGCACAGATACGCAGTATTTT. It translates to CASGSTVFLSTDTQYF. Looking up the rest from reference TRBV12-5 and TRBJ2-3 gives the full variable domain: DARVTQTPRHKVTEMGQEVTMRCQPILGHNTVFWYRQTMMQGLELLAYFRNRAPLDDSGMPKDRFSAEMPDATLATLKIQPSEPRDSAVYFCASGSTVFLSTDTQYFGPGTRLTVL.

The J gene is TRBJ1-6, the V gene TRBV6-6; D ambiguous. CDR1 is MNHNY, CDR2 SVGAGI, per germline (reference sequence). This CDR3 has 12 amino acids. V was shortened by 2 bases and J by 10 bases, with 6 bases between the two germline ends. The CDR3 coding sequence is TGTGCCAGCAGTTACAGGTCGTCACCCCTCCACTTT. As protein: CASSYRSSPLHF.

The table lists this clone with a count of one. The chain combines TRBV6-6 with TRBJ2-6; D is undetermined. CDR1 is MNHNY and CDR2 is SVGAGI in the germline V gene (reference sequence). The CDR3 has 13 residues. V lost 2 bases to trimming and J lost 2 bases, with 1 base between them. Here the CDR3 reads CASSYTGANVLTF. DNA for the CDR3: TGTGCCAGCAGTTACACTGGGGCCAACGTCCTGACTTTC.

The chain is built from TRBV2 and TRBJ2-5; D gene unclear. CDR1 SNHLY and CDR2 FYNNEI come from the germline V gene. The CDR3 extends over 11 amino acids. V was cut by 5 bases and J by 0 bases, with 1 base left in between. The CDR3 sequence: CASSYQETQYF. The CDR3 bases are TGTGCCAGCAGTTACCAAGAGACCCAGTACTTC.

This chain links TRBV29-1 with TRBJ2-2; a weak D match, TRBD2 (6 bases). This CDR3 is 11 amino acids long. CDR1 SQVTM and CDR2 ANQGSEA come from the germline V gene. Between the trimmed V and J ends, which lost 7 bases and 6 bases, there was a span of 9 bases. CDR3 nucleotide sequence: TGCAGCGGCGGAGGGCCCGGGGAGCTGTTTTTT. This encodes CSGGGPGELFF.

The V call is TRBV11-2, the J call TRBJ1-1; D gene unclear. This CDR3 comprises 14 residues. V lost 4 bases and J lost 0, with 9 bases in between. Per the germline V gene, CDR1 is SGHAT and CDR2 is FQNNGV. The CDR3 is CASSSYPMNTEAFF. The CDR3 nucleotides are TGTGCCAGCAGCTCCTACCCGATGAACACTGAAGCTTTCTTT.

The gene calls are TRBV6-5 and TRBJ2-3; 7 positions match TRBD2. Germline-derived CDR1 and CDR2 are MNHEY and SVGAGI. This CDR3 is built from 14 residues. The ends lost 6 bases at V and 7 bases at J; junction bases unmatched: 10. CDR3 amino acids: CASSSPGLTHTQYF. The CDR3 DNA reads TGTGCCAGCAGCTCTCCGGGACTAACACATACGCAGTATTTT.

The rearrangement uses TRBV18 and TRBJ2-1, with TRBD1 matching 9 bases. Unmatched junction bases numbered 9, after V lost 3 bases and J lost 9 bases. The CDR3 is 15 amino acids. Germline-derived CDR1 and CDR2 are KGHSH and LQKENI. The CDR3 sequence: CASSPPGQGSGEQFF. Here the CDR3 DNA reads TGTGCCAGCTCACCCCCGGGACAGGGTAGTGGTGAGCAGTTCTTC.